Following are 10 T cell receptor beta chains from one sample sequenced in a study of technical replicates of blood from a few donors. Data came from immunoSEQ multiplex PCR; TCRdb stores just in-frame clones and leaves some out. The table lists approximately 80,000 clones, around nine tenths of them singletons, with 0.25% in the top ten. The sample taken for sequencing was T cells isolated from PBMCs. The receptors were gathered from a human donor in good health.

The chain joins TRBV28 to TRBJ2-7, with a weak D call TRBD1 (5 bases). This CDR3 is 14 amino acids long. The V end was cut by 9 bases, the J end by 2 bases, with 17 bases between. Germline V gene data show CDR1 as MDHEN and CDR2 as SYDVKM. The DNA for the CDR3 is TGTGCCAGTACTGAGGTTGACAGACCCTACGAGCAGTACTTC. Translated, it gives CASTEVDRPYEQYF.

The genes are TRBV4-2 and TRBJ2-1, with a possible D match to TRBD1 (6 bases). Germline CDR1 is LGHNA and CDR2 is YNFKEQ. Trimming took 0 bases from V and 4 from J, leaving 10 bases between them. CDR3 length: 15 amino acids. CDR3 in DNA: TGTGCCAGCAGCCAAGATCCAGGGACATACAATGAGCAGTTCTTC. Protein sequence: CASSQDPGTYNEQFF.

The CDR3 reads CASSLSSGGADNEQFF. For the CDR3, the DNA is TGTGCCAGCAGCCTATCTAGCGGGGGGGCTGACAATGAGCAGTTCTTC. The V gene is TRBV4-2, the J gene TRBJ2-1; 12 positions agree with TRBD2. The CDR3 covers 16 residues. Germline CDR1 is LGHNA and CDR2 is YNFKEQ. J lost 5 bases, V lost 4 bases, and 6 bases had no gene match.

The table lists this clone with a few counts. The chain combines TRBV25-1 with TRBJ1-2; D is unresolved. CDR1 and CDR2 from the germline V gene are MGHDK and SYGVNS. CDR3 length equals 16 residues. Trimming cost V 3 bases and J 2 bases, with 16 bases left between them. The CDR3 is CASSDNVNLKNYGYTF. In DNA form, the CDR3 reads TGTGCCAGCAGTGATAATGTCAACTTGAAGAACTATGGCTACACCTTC.

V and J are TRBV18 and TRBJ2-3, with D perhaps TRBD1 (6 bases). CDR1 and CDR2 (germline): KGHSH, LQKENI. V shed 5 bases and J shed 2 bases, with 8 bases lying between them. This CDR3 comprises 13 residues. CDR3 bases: TGTGCCAGCTCATACAGGGACACAGATACGCAGTATTTT. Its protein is CASSYRDTDTQYF.

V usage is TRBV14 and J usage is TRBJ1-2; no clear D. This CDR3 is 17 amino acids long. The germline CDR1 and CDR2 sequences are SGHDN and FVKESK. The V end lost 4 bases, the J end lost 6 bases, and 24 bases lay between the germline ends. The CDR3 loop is CASSPLKASRWENGYTF. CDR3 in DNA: TGTGCCAGCAGCCCCCTCAAAGCCTCTAGGTGGGAGAATGGCTACACCTTC.

CDR3 loop: CSVVLGAVTEAFF. Written as DNA, the CDR3 is TGCAGCGTCGTACTGGGGGCCGTCACTGAAGCTTTCTTT. V and J are TRBV29-1 and TRBJ1-1, with D possibly TRBD1 on 6 matching bases. V was cut by 6 bases and J by 4 bases, with 15 bases left in between. Germline V lookup: CDR1 SQVTM, CDR2 ANQGSEA. The CDR3 totals 13 residues.

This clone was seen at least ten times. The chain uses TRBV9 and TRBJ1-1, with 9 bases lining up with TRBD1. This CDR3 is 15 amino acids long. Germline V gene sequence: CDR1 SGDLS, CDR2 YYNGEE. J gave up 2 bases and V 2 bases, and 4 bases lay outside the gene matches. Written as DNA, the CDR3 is TGTGCCAGCAGCGTCACAGGGGGCCTCAACACTGAAGCTTTCTTT. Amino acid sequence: CASSVTGGLNTEAFF.

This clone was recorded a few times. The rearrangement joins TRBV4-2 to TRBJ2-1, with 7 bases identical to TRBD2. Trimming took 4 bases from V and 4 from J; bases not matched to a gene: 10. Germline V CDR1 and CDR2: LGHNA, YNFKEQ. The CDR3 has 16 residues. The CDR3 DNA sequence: TGTGCCAGCAGCCGGGAAGGTGGGGGAGGGTACAATGAGCAGTTCTTC. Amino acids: CASSREGGGGYNEQFF.

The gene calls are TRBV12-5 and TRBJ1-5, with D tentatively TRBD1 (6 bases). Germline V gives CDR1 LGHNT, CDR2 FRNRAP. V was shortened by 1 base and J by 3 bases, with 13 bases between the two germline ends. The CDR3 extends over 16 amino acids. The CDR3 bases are TGTGCTAGTGGTTTGGCAACAGGGAGTGTCAATCAGCCCCAGCATTTT. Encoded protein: CASGLATGSVNQPQHF.